This record concerns one T cell receptor beta chain sequence. This record comes from a study of control samples from healthy donors and cancer patients. Repertoires were generated with immunoSEQ multiplex PCR, while TCRdb's copy carries only in-frame clones and drops some. Among over 120,000 clones listed, about nine tenths were seen once. The receptor comes from a man younger than 40 in good health. Source material: blood.

CDR3 region: CAWSVVRELFF. The CDR3 nucleotides read TGTGCCTGGAGTGTAGTAAGGGAGCTGTTTTTT. The chain has TRBV30 and TRBJ2-2; no reliable D call. Germline V gene sequence: CDR1 GTSNPN, CDR2 SVGIG (reference sequence). CDR3 length: 11 residues. V was shortened by 0 bases and J by 9 bases, with 5 bases between the two germline ends.